These 10 T cell receptor beta chains share one sample of origin, sequenced in a study of T cell clones after liver transplantation. The repertoire was sequenced with immunoSEQ multiplex PCR; TCRdb's copy has only in-frame clones and lacks some. The data hold roughly 60,000 clones, with about 73% observed a single time. Sequencing used CD4+ T cells from blood, obtained at the approximately 16-month timepoint. The source of these receptors is a human patient who received a liver transplant. A subset of T cells may come from the graft donor.

The chain recombines TRBV11-3 with TRBJ2-3; TRBD2 is a possible D gene (5 bases). Trimming removed 0 bases from V and 9 bases from J, with 13 bases in between. CDR1 and CDR2 from the germline V gene are SGHNT and YENEEA. CDR3 size: 14 residues. The CDR3 spells CASSLDGSVGTQYF. In nucleotides, the CDR3 is TGTGCCAGCAGCTTAGATGGGAGCGTTGGCACGCAGTATTTT.

This chain joins TRBV29-1 and TRBJ2-5, with TRBD2 matching over 9 bases. This CDR3 comprises 16 residues. After removal of 3 bases from V and 1 base from J, the junction contained 9 bases not matched to a gene. The germline V gene has CDR1 SQVTM and CDR2 ANQGSEA. CDR3 amino acids: CSVEGAGGQAQETQYF. In DNA form, the CDR3 reads TGCAGCGTTGAGGGGGCGGGAGGGCAGGCCCAAGAGACCCAGTACTTC.

The rearrangement uses TRBV5-8 and TRBJ1-6; D gene unclear. The CDR3 sequence is 15 residues long. CDR1 and CDR2 (germline): SGHTS, YDEGEE. V was clipped by 2 bases and J by 5 bases, with 11 bases between them. CDR3 in amino acids: CASSLTQRDNSPLHF. The CDR3 DNA sequence: TGTGCCAGCAGCTTAACTCAACGAGATAATTCACCCCTCCACTTT.

This clone occurred a few times. J is TRBJ1-3 and V is TRBV6-1; D unresolved. From germline, CDR1 is MNHNS and CDR2 SASEGT. CDR3 length: 15 amino acids. V was cut by 11 bases and J by 0 bases, with 17 bases left in between. The CDR3 bases are TGTGCCTTGGGCATGGCCAGGAGCTCTGGAAACACCATATATTTT. Translating gives CALGMARSSGNTIYF.

The V and J genes are TRBV29-1 and TRBJ2-3; 7 positions agree with TRBD2. This CDR3 region has 14 residues. The germline CDR1 and CDR2 sequences are SQVTM and ANQGSEA. V trimming: 6 bases; J trimming: 2 bases; junction bases outside the gene matches: 8. This CDR3 reads CSVARGEITDTQYF. The CDR3 nucleotides read TGCAGCGTGGCACGGGGGGAGATCACAGATACGCAGTATTTT.

V gene TRBV5-1 combines with J gene TRBJ2-1, with D possibly TRBD2 on 5 matching bases. V was cut by 0 bases and J by 7 bases, with 14 bases left in between. CDR1 is SGHRS and CDR2 is YFSETQ in the germline V gene. This CDR3 region has 15 residues. The CDR3 nucleotides read TGCGCCAGCAGCTTGGCCGTCTCGCGAGGGAATGAGCAGTTCTTC. It encodes CASSLAVSRGNEQFF.

V usage is TRBV2 and J usage is TRBJ2-1, with D perhaps being TRBD1 or TRBD2 (5 bases each). Germline lookup yields CDR1 SNHLY and CDR2 FYNNEI. Deletions cut 6 bases from V and 9 bases from J, with 15 bases between. This CDR3 is built from 13 residues. The CDR3 region has the DNA TGTGCCAGCAGCGGGACCGCCTTGGGTGAGCAGTTCTTC. This gives the protein CASSGTALGEQFF.

This clone was counted at least ten times. In the same sample, other DNA sequences code for this CDR3. This sequence joins TRBV5-1 and TRBJ2-7; no reliable D call. V was clipped by 0 bases and J by 1 base, with 5 bases between them. The length of the CDR3 is 13 residues. The germline gives CDR1 SGHRS, CDR2 YFSETQ. The CDR3: CASSLEASYEQYF. The CDR3 nucleotides are TGCGCCAGCAGCTTGGAAGCGTCCTACGAGCAGTACTTC.

The V call is TRBV6-1, the J call TRBJ1-1, with D perhaps matching TRBD1 (5 bases). The CDR3 sequence is 15 residues long. V gave up 6 bases and J gave up 0 bases, with 14 bases separating them. Germline lookup yields CDR1 MNHNS and CDR2 SASEGT. DNA for the CDR3: TGTGCCAGCAGCCTGGGGGGGACTTTGAACACTGAAGCTTTCTTT. It encodes CASSLGGTLNTEAFF.

The CDR3 sequence is CAISEPFPGGQENIQYF. The CDR3 DNA is TGTGCCATCAGTGAGCCTTTTCCGGGCGGACAGGAAAACATTCAGTACTTC. The chain is built from TRBV10-3 and TRBJ2-4, with 7 bases lining up with TRBD1. V shed 2 bases and J 5 bases; nucleotides not matched to a gene: 12. Germline CDR1 ENHRY, CDR2 SYGVKD. CDR3 size: 17 residues.